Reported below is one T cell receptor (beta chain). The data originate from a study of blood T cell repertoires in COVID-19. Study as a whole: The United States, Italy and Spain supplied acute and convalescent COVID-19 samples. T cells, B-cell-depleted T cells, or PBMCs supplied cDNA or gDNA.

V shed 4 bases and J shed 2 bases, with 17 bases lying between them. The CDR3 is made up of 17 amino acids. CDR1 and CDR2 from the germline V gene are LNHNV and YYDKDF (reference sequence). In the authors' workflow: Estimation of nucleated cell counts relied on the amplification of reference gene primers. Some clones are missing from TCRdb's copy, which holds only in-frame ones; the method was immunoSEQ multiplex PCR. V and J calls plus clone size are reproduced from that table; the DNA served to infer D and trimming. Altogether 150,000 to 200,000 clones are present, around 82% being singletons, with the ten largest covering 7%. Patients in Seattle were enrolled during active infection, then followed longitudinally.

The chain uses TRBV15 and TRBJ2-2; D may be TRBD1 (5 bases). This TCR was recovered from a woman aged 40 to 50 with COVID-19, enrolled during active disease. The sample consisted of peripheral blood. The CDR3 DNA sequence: TGTGCCACCAGCAAGGACACCCTAAGTATCAACACCGGGGAGCTGTTTTTT. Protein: CATSKDTLSINTGELFF.